The rows below give T cell receptor beta chains drawn from one sample of a study of blood T cell repertoires in COVID-19. Measured with immunoSEQ multiplex PCR; TCRdb has only the in-frame clones, and not every one. The sample has 45,000 to 65,000 clones, 75% to 90% seen once. The sample comprised peripheral blood. These receptors originate from a man in his thirties or forties with COVID-19, enrolled during active disease. Both conserved end residues are part of each CDR3. D genes are given only for firm matches. The size entry is marked missing in some rows and otherwise reads once, few, many or a size class.

V gene	clone size	D gene	J gene	CDR3 protein	CDR3 DNA
TRBV6-5	NA	TRBD1	TRBJ1-2	CASSYLGTGRDYGYTF	TGTGCCAGCAGTTACTTAGGGACAGGCCGGGACTATGGCTACACCTTC
TRBV27	NA	TRBD2	TRBJ2-7	CASSWGLADSYEQYF	TGTGCCAGCAGTTGGGGACTAGCGGACTCCTACGAGCAGTACTTC
TRBV5-5	NA	NA	TRBJ1-4	CASSFGGEKLFF	TGTGCCAGCAGCTTTGGAGGGGAAAAACTGTTTTTT
TRBV11-3	NA	TRBD2	TRBJ2-7	CASSAGLAGVYEQYF	TGTGCCAGCAGCGCCGGACTAGCGGGAGTGTACGAGCAGTACTTC
TRBV5-4	NA	TRBD2	TRBJ2-7	CASSPPGTRLREQYF	TGTGCCAGCAGCCCACCCGGGACTAGGCTCCGCGAGCAGTACTTC
TRBV6-5	NA	TRBD1	TRBJ1-2	CASRTGGAGYGYTF	TGTGCCAGCAGAACAGGGGGCGCCGGCTATGGCTACACCTTC
TRBV9	NA	NA	TRBJ1-1	CASSATPQGTEAFF	TGTGCCAGCAGCGCTACCCCCCAGGGCACTGAAGCTTTCTTT
TRBV4-1	NA	NA	TRBJ1-1	CASSQRTTTGPEAFF	TGCGCCAGCAGCCAGCGGACAACGACGGGTCCTGAAGCTTTCTTT
TRBV3-1/TRBV3-2	NA	TRBD2	TRBJ2-7	CASSQDVSSGRVLQYF	TGTGCCAGCAGCCAAGATGTGTCTAGCGGGAGGGTGTTGCAGTACTTC
TRBV9	NA	NA	TRBJ1-1	CASSGRSTEAFF	TGTGCCAGCAGCGGACGGAGCACTGAAGCTTTCTTT
TRBV7-8	NA	TRBD1	TRBJ1-5	CASSLARQGPQPQHF	TGTGCCAGCAGCTTAGCCCGACAGGGGCCCCAGCCCCAGCATTTT
TRBV6-5	few	TRBD1	TRBJ1-3	CATPQGAVTTIYF	TGTGCCACCCCACAGGGGGCCGTGACCACCATATATTTT
TRBV28	NA	TRBD2	TRBJ2-7	CASSLSGTKYEQYF	TGTGCCAGCAGTTTAAGTGGGACTAAGTACGAGCAGTACTTC
TRBV2	NA	TRBD2	TRBJ2-2	CASSRLAGNTGELFF	TGTGCCAGCAGCCGACTAGCAGGAAACACCGGGGAGCTGTTTTTT
TRBV30	NA	TRBD1	TRBJ1-2	CAWTTTGRNYGYTF	TGTGCCTGGACCACGACAGGGAGGAACTATGGCTACACCTTC
TRBV2	few	NA	TRBJ1-1	CASSEAGVNTEAFF	TGTGCCAGCAGTGAGGCAGGGGTGAACACTGAAGCTTTCTTT
TRBV7-2	NA	TRBD1	TRBJ1-1	CASSYRQGGTEAFF	TGTGCCAGCAGCTACCGACAGGGAGGCACTGAAGCTTTCTTT
TRBV4-2	NA	TRBD2	TRBJ2-5	CASGRTSGQETQYF	TGTGCCAGCGGAAGGACTAGCGGACAAGAGACCCAGTACTTC
TRBV28	NA	TRBD1	TRBJ1-4	CASSSGGITNEKLFF	TGTGCCAGCAGTTCAGGGGGTATAACTAATGAAAAACTGTTTTTT
TRBV6-5	few	NA	TRBJ1-4	CASRPVATNEKLFF	TGTGCCAGCAGACCGGTCGCAACTAATGAAAAACTGTTTTTT
TRBV30	NA	NA	TRBJ1-1	CAWRRQGSGGNTEAFF	TGTGCCTGGAGAAGGCAGGGGAGCGGAGGGAACACTGAAGCTTTCTTT
TRBV4-3	once	TRBD1	TRBJ1-2	CASSQDYPAGGYGYTF	TGCGCCAGCAGCCAAGATTATCCGGCAGGGGGCTATGGCTACACCTTC
TRBV19	NA	NA	TRBJ1-1	CASSRGGYTEAFF	TGTGCCAGTAGTAGGGGCGGATACACTGAAGCTTTCTTT
TRBV7-9	NA	TRBD1	TRBJ2-3	CASSSGGQGTDTQYF	TGTGCCAGCAGCTCCGGGGGACAGGGGACAGATACGCAGTATTTT
TRBV19	NA	TRBD1	TRBJ1-5	CASSPLQGQGSQPQHF	TGTGCCAGTAGTCCTCTCCAAGGACAGGGAAGCCAGCCCCAGCATTTT
TRBV28	few	NA	TRBJ1-5	CASSPGGGGTYQPQHF	TGTGCCAGCAGCCCTGGCGGGGGAGGGACCTATCAGCCCCAGCATTTT
TRBV5-5	once	NA	TRBJ2-7	CASSLGTPAYEQYF	TGTGCCAGCAGCTTGGGGACACCTGCCTACGAGCAGTACTTC
TRBV4-1	NA	NA	TRBJ1-6	CASSQATSSALHF	TGCGCCAGCAGCCAAGCGACTTCATCAGCCCTCCACTTT
TRBV5-4	NA	TRBD1	TRBJ1-1	CASSLQGVYRAFF	TGTGCCAGCAGCTTACAGGGGGTATATCGGGCTTTCTTT
TRBV27	NA	TRBD2	TRBJ2-1	CASSRSGSSYNEQFF	TGTGCCAGCAGCCGCAGCGGGAGCTCCTACAATGAGCAGTTCTTC
TRBV7-2	NA	NA	TRBJ1-4	CASSLDVGGGTTNEKLFF	TGTGCCAGCAGCTTAGATGTGGGCGGGGGAACAACTAATGAAAAACTGTTTTTT
TRBV9	NA	NA	TRBJ2-2	CASSLQGGRELFF	TGTGCCAGCAGCCTCCAGGGAGGTCGGGAGCTGTTTTTT
TRBV28	NA	NA	TRBJ2-5	CASRPFFGGETQYF	TGTGCCAGCAGGCCTTTTTTTGGAGGCGAGACCCAGTACTTC
TRBV18	NA	NA	TRBJ2-5	CASSGGGIQETQYF	TGTGCCAGCTCAGGCGGCGGGATCCAAGAGACCCAGTACTTC
TRBV4-1	NA	TRBD2	TRBJ2-3	CASSSLAGYTDTQYF	TGCGCCAGCAGCTCACTAGCGGGTTACACAGATACGCAGTATTTT